The sequence of this TCR beta chain was determined in a study of OX40 agonist ivuxolimab in advanced cancers. At baseline, cycle 4 day 1, and cycle 7 day 1, blood was sampled. Worth noting for this clone: Its target is not known.

Sequenced by immunoSEQ multiplex PCR; TCRdb stores in-frame clones only, minus some. The data hold nearly 50,000 clones, with approximately 86% observed a single time. Study-wide findings and caveats: Compared with others, partial responders at 0.1-3.0 mg/kg displayed clonal expansion among the lowest.

The sample consisted of CD4+ or CD8+ T cells sorted from blood, taken in a trial of the OX40 agonist ivuxolimab. This sequence was found in an adult with an advanced solid tumor such as melanoma, head and neck, liver or kidney cancer.

This chain's CDR3 is CASGDRDRNNEQFF. The CDR3 DNA sequence: TGTGCTAGTGGGGACCGGGACAGGAACAATGAGCAGTTCTTC. The gene calls are TRBV12-5 and TRBJ2-1; 8 nucleotides agree with TRBD1. The CDR3 is 14 amino acids. Germline V gene sequence: CDR1 LGHNT, CDR2 FRNRAP. J gave up 5 bases and V 6 bases, and 6 bases lay outside the gene matches.